This T cell receptor (beta chain) was recorded in a study of siplizumab effects on memory and regulatory T cells. Per germline, CDR1 SGHNT and CDR2 YYREEE (reference sequence). Trimming left V 2 bases short and J 2 bases short, with 9 bases between. The CDR3 has 14 amino acids. TCRdb's table, derived via immunoSEQ multiplex PCR, lists solely in-frame clones and lacks some. Among approximately 97,000 clones listed, about 90% were seen once. The sequenced sample consisted of CD4+ T cells sorted from blood. This rearrangement joins TRBV5-4 to TRBJ2-3; TRBD1 might be the D (6 bases). This receptor was taken from a human donor in good health. CDR3: CASSLQGYTDTQYF. CDR3 coding DNA: TGTGCCAGCAGCTTACAGGGTTACACAGATACGCAGTATTTT.